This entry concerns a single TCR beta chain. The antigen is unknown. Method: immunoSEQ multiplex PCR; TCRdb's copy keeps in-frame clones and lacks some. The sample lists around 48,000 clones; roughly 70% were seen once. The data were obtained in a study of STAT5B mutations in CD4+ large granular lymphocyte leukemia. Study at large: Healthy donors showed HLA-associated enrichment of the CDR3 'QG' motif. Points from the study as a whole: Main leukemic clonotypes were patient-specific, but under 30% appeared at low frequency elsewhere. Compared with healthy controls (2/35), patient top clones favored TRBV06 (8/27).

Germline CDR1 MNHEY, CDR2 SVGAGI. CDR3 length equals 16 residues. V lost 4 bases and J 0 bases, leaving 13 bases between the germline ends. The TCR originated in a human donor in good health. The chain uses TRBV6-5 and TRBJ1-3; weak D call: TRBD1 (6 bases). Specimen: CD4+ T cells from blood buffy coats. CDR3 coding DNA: TGTGCCAGCAGTTCCCTGGGGGGGCTCTCTGGAAACACCATATATTTT. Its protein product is CASSSLGGLSGNTIYF.